This TCR beta chain was identified in a study of breast tumors, draining lymph nodes, adjacent tissues. The germline CDR1 and CDR2 sequences are DFQATT and SNEGSKA (reference sequence). There are 11 residues in the CDR3. V was shortened by 5 bases and J by 12 bases, with 14 bases between the two germline ends. TCRdb processed the multiplex PCR reads anew with MiXCR; each CDR3 protein has one entry. The repertoire consists of about 52,000 distinct CDR3 sequences, with roughly 39% occurring once and the leading ten covering 8% to 11%. The table lists this clonotype with many counts. The clonotype was recovered from a female donor with breast cancer. Some clones in this sample may be carry-over from other donors' samples. The gene calls are TRBV20-1 and TRBJ2-1; D is perhaps TRBD2 (6 bases). The sequencing sample was made of breast tumor tissue. In nucleotides, the CDR3 is TGCAGTGCTGATGGGACTGCCTCGCAGTTCTTC. It encodes CSADGTASQFF.